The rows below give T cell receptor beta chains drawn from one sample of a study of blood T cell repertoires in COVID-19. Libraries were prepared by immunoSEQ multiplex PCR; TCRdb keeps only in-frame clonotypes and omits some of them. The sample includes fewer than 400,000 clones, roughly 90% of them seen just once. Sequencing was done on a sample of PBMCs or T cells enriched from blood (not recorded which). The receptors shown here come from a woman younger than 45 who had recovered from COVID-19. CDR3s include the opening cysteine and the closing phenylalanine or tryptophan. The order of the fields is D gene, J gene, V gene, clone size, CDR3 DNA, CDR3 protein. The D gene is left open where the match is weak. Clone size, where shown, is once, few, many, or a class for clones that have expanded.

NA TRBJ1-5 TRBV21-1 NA TGTGCCAGCAGCAAAGAAAAACTCAGGGTAACCCAGGGGTGTAGGGGCAATCAGCCCCAGCATTTT CASSKEKLRVTQGCRGNQPQHF
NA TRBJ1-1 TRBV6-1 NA TGTGCCAGCAGTGAACTTTGGGCAGTGAACACTGAAGCTTTCTTT CASSELWAVNTEAFF
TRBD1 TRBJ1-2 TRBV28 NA TGTGCCAGCAGGACATTGGACAGGGACTATGGCTACACCTTC CASRTLDRDYGYTF
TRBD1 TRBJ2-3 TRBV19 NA TGTGCCAGTAGCCGGGTTGGACAGGCCGATTTGACAGATACGCAGTATTTT CASSRVGQADLTDTQYF
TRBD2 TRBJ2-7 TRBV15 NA TGTGCCACCAGCAGAAGAGCGGGAGGCTACGAGCAGTACTTC CATSRRAGGYEQYF
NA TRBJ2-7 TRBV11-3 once TGTGCCAGCAGCCAAACAGTTATCTACGAGCAGTACTTC CASSQTVIYEQYF
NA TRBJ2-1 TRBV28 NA TGTGCCAGCAGTTTATACTTAGATCAGTTCTTC CASSLYLDQFF
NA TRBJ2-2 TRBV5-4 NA TGTGCCAGCAGCTATACCGGGACACGAATTGCAACCGGGGAGCTGTTTTTT CASSYTGTRIATGELFF
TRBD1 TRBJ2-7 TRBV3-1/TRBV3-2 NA TGTGCCAGCAGCCAGGGACAGGTCCGCTCCTACGAGCAGTACTTC CASSQGQVRSYEQYF
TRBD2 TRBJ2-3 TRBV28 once TGTGCCAGCAGTCCCTCGTGGGGGACTAGCGGGAGTAGGAATACGCAGTATTTT CASSPSWGTSGSRNTQYF
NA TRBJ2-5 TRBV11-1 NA TGTGCCAGCAGCTTAATTGCGGGGGCGACCCAGTACTTC CASSLIAGATQYF
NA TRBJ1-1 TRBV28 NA TGTGCCAGCAGTTTCAGAAAACCCTACACTGAAGCTTTCTTT CASSFRKPYTEAFF
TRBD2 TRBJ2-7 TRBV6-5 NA TGTGCCAGCAGTTCCCGGACTAGCGGCTACGAGCAGTACTTC CASSSRTSGYEQYF
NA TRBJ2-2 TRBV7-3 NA TGTGCCAGCAGCTTAACTAGACTCCAGACGAACACCGGGGAGCTGTTTTTT CASSLTRLQTNTGELFF
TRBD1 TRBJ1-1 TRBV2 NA TGTGCCAGCAGTGAATACAGGGGGCAAACTGAAGCTTTCTTT CASSEYRGQTEAFF
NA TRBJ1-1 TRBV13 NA TGTGCCAGCAGTTCAGACGGACTTAAGGAAGCTTTCTTT CASSSDGLKEAFF
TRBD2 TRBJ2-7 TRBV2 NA TGTGCCAGCTGGGGCGGGACTACAGCCGAGCAGTACTTC CASWGGTTAEQYF
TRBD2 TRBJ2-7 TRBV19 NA TGTGCCAGTAGTATGCGGGGGACCTCCTACGAGCAGTACTTC CASSMRGTSYEQYF
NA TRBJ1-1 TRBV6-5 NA TGTGCCAGCACAGTCAGCACTGAAGCTTTCTTT CASTVSTEAFF
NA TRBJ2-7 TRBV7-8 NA TGTGCCAGCAGCTTAGGCTGGTTGGCAGGGGCCTACGAGCAGTACTTC CASSLGWLAGAYEQYF
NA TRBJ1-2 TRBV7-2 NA TGTGCCAGCAGTTCCACAGGGATCTATGGCTACACCTTC CASSSTGIYGYTF
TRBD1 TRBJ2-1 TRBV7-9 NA TGTGCCAGCCCGGAAAGAGGGGGCGGTTATTCGGGTGAGCAGTTCTTC CASPERGGGYSGEQFF
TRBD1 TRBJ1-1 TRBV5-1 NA TGCGCCAGCAGCTTGGGGTCAGGGGGGATGAACACTGAAGCTTTCTTT CASSLGSGGMNTEAFF
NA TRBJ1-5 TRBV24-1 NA TGTGCCACCAGTGCAGGGGATCATCAGCCCCAGCATTTT CATSAGDHQPQHF
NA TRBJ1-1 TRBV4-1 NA TGCGCCAGCAGCCCGGCAGGACTTAGTATGAACACTGAAGCTTTCTTT CASSPAGLSMNTEAFF
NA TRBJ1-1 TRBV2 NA TGTGCCAGCAGTGAAAGGACAGCAAACACTGAAGCTTTCTTT CASSERTANTEAFF
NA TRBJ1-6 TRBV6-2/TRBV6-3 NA TGTGCCAGCAGTTTCCAGAGGGGGGGTAATTCACCCCTCCACTTT CASSFQRGGNSPLHF
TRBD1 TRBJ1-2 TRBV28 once TGTGCCAGCAGTTCGGGTGGCAGGGGGCGGGTATTCACCTTC CASSSGGRGRVFTF
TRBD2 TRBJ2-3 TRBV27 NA TGTGCCAGCAGTTTAAAGCTAGCGGGGGGGCCGGTAGATACGCAGTATTTT CASSLKLAGGPVDTQYF